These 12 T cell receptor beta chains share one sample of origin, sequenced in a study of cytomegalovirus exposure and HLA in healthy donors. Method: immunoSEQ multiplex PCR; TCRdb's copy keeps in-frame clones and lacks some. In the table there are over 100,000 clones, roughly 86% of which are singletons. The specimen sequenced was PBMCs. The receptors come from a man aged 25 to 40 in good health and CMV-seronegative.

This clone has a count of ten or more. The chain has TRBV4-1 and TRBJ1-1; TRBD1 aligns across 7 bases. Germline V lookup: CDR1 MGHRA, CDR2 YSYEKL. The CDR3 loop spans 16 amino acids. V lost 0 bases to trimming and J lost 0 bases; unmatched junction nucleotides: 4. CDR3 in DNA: TGCGCCAGCAGCCAAGACCCGGGACAGCTGAACACTGAAGCTTTCTTT. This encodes CASSQDPGQLNTEAFF.

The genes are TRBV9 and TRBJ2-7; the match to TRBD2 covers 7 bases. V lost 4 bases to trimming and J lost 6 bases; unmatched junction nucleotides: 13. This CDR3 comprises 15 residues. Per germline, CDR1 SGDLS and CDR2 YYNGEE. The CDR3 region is CASSPPPGGATEQYF. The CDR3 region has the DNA TGTGCCAGCAGCCCGCCCCCGGGGGGAGCCACCGAGCAGTACTTC.

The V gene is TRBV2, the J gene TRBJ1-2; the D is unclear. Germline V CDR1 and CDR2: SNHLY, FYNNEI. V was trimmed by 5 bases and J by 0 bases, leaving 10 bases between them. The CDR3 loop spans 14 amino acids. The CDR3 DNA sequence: TGTGCCAGCAGTCCCGACGGAGCTAACTATGGCTACACCTTC. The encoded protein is CASSPDGANYGYTF.

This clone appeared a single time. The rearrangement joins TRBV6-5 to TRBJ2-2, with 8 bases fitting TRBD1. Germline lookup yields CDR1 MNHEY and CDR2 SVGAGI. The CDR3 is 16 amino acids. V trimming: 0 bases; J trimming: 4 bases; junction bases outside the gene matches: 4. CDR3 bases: TGTGCCAGCAGTTACTCGGCAGGGGGCTCCACCGGGGAGCTGTTTTTT. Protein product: CASSYSAGGSTGELFF.

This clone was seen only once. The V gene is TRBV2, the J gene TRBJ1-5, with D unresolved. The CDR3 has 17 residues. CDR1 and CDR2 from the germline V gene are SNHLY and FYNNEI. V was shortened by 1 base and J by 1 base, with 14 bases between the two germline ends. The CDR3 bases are TGTGCCAGCAGTGAAGGCATTTCAATCGGGAGCAATCAGCCCCAGCATTTT. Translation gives CASSEGISIGSNQPQHF. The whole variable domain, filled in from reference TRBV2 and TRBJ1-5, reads EPEVTQTPSHQVTQMGQEVILRCVPISNHLYFYWYRQILGQKVEFLVSFYNNEISEKSEIFDDQFSVERPDGSNFTLKIRSTKLEDSAMYFCASSEGISIGSNQPQHFGDGTRLSIL.

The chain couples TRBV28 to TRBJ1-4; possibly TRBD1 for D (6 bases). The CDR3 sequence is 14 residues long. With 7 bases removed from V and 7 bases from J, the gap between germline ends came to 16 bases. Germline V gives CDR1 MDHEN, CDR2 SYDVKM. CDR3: CASMGGQEGEKLFF. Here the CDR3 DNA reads TGTGCCAGCATGGGGGGGCAAGAGGGTGAAAAACTGTTTTTT.

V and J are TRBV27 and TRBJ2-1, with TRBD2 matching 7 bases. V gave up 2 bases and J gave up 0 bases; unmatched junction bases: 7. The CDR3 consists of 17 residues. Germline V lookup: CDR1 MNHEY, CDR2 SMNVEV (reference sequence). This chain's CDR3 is CASSLQGRGSSYNEQFF. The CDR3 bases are TGTGCCAGCAGTTTACAAGGGCGGGGGAGCTCCTACAATGAGCAGTTCTTC.

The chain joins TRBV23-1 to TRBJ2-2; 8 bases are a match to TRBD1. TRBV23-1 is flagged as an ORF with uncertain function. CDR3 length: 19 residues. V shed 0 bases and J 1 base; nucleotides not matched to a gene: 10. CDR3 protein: CASSQSGTDRDGNTGELFF. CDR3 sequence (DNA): TGCGCCAGCAGTCAATCAGGTACGGACAGGGATGGGAACACCGGGGAGCTGTTTTTT.

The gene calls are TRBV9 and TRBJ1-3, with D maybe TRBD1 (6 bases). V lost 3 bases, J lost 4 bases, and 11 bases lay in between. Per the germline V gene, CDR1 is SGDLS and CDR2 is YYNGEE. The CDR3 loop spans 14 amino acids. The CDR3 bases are TGTGCCAGCAGCGCAACAGGGTCGGGAAACACCATATATTTT. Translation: CASSATGSGNTIYF.

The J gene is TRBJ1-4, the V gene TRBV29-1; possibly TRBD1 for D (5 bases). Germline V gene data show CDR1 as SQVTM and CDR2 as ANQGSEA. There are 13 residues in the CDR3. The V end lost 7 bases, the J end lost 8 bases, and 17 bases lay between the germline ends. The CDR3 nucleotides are TGCAGCGCTGGAGTAGGGGTTGAGGAAAAACTGTTTTTT. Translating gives CSAGVGVEEKLFF.

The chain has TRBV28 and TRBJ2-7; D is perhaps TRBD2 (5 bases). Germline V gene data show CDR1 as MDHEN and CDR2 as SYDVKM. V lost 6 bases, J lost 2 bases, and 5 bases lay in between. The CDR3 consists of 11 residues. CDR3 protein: CASRRAYEQYF. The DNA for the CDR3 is TGTGCCAGCAGGAGGGCCTACGAGCAGTACTTC.

Here the CDR3 DNA reads TGTGCCAGCAGCTACGGACAGGGTGAGACCCAGTACTTC. Its protein product is CASSYGQGETQYF. This chain uses TRBV7-2 with TRBJ2-5, with 8 bases matching TRBD1. Germline lookup yields CDR1 SGHTA and CDR2 FQGNSA. V lost 4 bases to trimming and J lost 5 bases; unmatched junction nucleotides: 3. The CDR3 has 13 amino acids.